The 10 T cell receptor beta chains in this list originate from one sample, sequenced in a study of blood T cell repertoires in COVID-19. Data came from immunoSEQ multiplex PCR; TCRdb stores just in-frame clones and leaves some out. The sample includes a few hundred thousand clones, around 91% of them seen just once. Sequenced input: PBMCs or T cells enriched from blood (not recorded which). The source of these receptors is a man aged 18-30 years who had recovered from COVID-19.

The chain couples TRBV11-3 to TRBJ2-1, with TRBD2 as a possible D gene (6 bases). This CDR3 contains 18 residues. Germline-derived CDR1 and CDR2 are SGHNT and YENEEA. V dropped 1 base and J dropped 4 bases, with 20 bases sitting between them. Written as DNA, the CDR3 is TGTGCCAGCAGCTTAGTTTTATCTTTAACGGGAGAATACAATGAGCAGTTCTTC. This gives the protein CASSLVLSLTGEYNEQFF.

The rearrangement links TRBV23-1 to TRBJ2-4, with 7 bases aligning to TRBD1. TRBV23-1 is sorted into the ORF group, with uncertain function. This CDR3 region has 19 residues. V shed 8 bases, J shed 0 bases, and the junction held 19 bases outside the gene matches. In DNA, the CDR3 is TGCGCCAGCCCCCCCGGGGACAGCACCCTCACTGAAGCCAAAAACATTCAGTACTTC. Its protein product is CASPPGDSTLTEAKNIQYF.

The chain recombines TRBV11-2 with TRBJ2-1; no reliable D call. CDR3 length: 12 residues. Germline CDR1 is SGHAT and CDR2 is FQNNGV. Between the trimmed V and J ends, which lost 3 bases and 8 bases, there was a span of 8 bases. This chain's CDR3 is CASSFRRYEQFF. CDR3 nucleotides: TGTGCCAGCAGCTTTCGCCGGTATGAGCAGTTCTTC.

This rearrangement joins TRBV5-8 to TRBJ2-3, with 14 bases lining up with TRBD2. The J segment lost 2 bases and the V segment lost 2 bases, leaving 7 bases of the junction unmatched. Germline values: CDR1 SGHTS, CDR2 YDEGEE. This CDR3 comprises 18 residues. The DNA for the CDR3 is TGTGCCAGCAGCTTAGTGGGACTAGCGGGGGCCTTCACAGATACGCAGTATTTT. Protein product: CASSLVGLAGAFTDTQYF.

The chain is built from TRBV7-2 and TRBJ2-5; D possibly corresponds to TRBD2 (5 bases). Germline V CDR1 and CDR2: SGHTA, FQGNSA. The length of the CDR3 is 13 residues. Trimming shortened V by 7 bases and J by 5 bases, and 14 bases separated the two germline ends. This CDR3 reads CASNLGAGETQYF. The DNA of the CDR3 is TGTGCCAGCAATTTGGGAGCCGGTGAGACCCAGTACTTC. The full variable domain, its missing parts supplied by reference TRBV7-2 and TRBJ2-5, is GAGVSQSPSNKVTEKGKDVELRCDPISGHTALYWYRQSLGQGLEFLIYFQGNSAPDKSGLPSDRFSAERTGGSVSTLTIQRTQQEDSAVYLCASNLGAGETQYFGPGTRLLVL.

CDR3 protein: CASTPRRDNNSPLHF. For the CDR3, the DNA is TGTGCCAGTACCCCGAGAAGGGACAATAATTCACCCCTCCACTTT. This chain joins TRBV19 and TRBJ1-6; the D gene is possibly TRBD1 (6 bases). The V end was cut by 7 bases, the J end by 5 bases, with 15 bases between. The CDR3 length is 15 residues. The V gene's germline CDR1 is LNHDA and CDR2 SQIVND (reference sequence).

This clone was counted a few times. The sample holds other DNA sequences that translate to the same CDR3. The V and J genes are TRBV30 and TRBJ2-2, with 8 bases identical to TRBD1. Germline V gene sequence: CDR1 GTSNPN, CDR2 SVGIG (reference sequence). The CDR3 consists of 14 residues. Trimming took 4 bases from V and 1 from J; bases not matched to a gene: 2. CDR3 in amino acids: CAWTGTGNTGELFF. The CDR3 DNA follows: TGTGCCTGGACCGGGACAGGGAACACCGGGGAGCTGTTTTTT.

This clone is a singleton in its sample. V gene TRBV14 combines with J gene TRBJ2-1; 7 bases are a match to TRBD2. The V gene end was trimmed by 6 bases and the J gene end by 2 bases; junction bases not matched to a gene: 7. The length of the CDR3 is 15 residues. CDR1 and CDR2 from the germline V gene are SGHDN and FVKESK. CDR3 residues: CASREGAGAYNEQFF. The CDR3 coding sequence is TGTGCCAGCAGGGAAGGGGCGGGAGCCTACAATGAGCAGTTCTTC. The full variable domain, rest sourced from reference TRBV14 and TRBJ2-1, is EAGVTQFPSHSVIEKGQTVTLRCDPISGHDNLYWYRRVMGKEIKFLLHFVKESKQDESGMPNNRFLAERTGGTYSTLKVQPAELEDSGVYFCASREGAGAYNEQFFGPGTRLTVL.

This rearrangement joins TRBV7-9 to TRBJ1-5; 10 bases align to TRBD1. From germline, CDR1 is SEHNR and CDR2 FQNEAQ (reference sequence). V lost 5 bases, J lost 3 bases, and 7 bases stayed unmatched. The CDR3 contains 16 residues. The CDR3 sequence is CASSATGGGNNQPQHF. For the CDR3, the DNA is TGTGCCAGCAGCGCGACAGGGGGCGGAAACAATCAGCCCCAGCATTTT.

This chain joins TRBV10-3 and TRBJ2-3; no clear D gene. This CDR3 is 13 amino acids long. Germline V gives CDR1 ENHRY, CDR2 SYGVKD. Trimming shortened V by 0 bases and J by 4 bases, and 5 bases separated the two germline ends. CDR3 DNA: TGTGCCATCAGTGAGTCGCCGGCAGATACGCAGTATTTT. It encodes CAISESPADTQYF.